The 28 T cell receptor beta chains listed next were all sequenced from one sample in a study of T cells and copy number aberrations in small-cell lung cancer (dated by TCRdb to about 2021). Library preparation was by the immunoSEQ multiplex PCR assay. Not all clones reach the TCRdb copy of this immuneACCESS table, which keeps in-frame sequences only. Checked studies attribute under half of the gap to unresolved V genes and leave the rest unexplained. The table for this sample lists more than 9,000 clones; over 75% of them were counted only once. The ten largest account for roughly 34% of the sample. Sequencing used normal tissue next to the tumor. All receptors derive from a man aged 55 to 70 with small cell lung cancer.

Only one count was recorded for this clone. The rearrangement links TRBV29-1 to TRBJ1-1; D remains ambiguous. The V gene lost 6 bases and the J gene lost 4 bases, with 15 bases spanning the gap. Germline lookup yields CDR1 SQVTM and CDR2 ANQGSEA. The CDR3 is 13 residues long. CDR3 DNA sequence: TGCAGCGTCATGGTGGCTTTAGGCACTGAAGCTTTCTTT. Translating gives CSVMVALGTEAFF.

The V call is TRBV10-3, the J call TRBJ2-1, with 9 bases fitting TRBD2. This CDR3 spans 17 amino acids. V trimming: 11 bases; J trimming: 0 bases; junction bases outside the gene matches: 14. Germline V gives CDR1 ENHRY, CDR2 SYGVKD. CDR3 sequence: CASRGETSGYSYNEQFF. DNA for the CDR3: TGTGCCTCCAGAGGGGAAACTAGCGGGTACTCCTACAATGAGCAGTTCTTC.

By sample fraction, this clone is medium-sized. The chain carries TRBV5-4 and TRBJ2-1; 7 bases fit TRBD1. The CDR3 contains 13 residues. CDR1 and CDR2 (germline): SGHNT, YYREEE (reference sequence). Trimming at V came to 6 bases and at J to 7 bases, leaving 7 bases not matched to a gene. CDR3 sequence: CASTIEQGNEQFF. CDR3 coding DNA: TGTGCCAGCACCATTGAACAGGGGAATGAGCAGTTCTTC. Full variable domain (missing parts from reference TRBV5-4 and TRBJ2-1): ETGVTQSPTHLIKTRGQQVTLRCSSQSGHNTVSWYQQALGQGPQFIFQYYREEENGRGNFPPRFSGLQFPNYSSELNVNALELDDSALYLCASTIEQGNEQFFGPGTRLTVL.

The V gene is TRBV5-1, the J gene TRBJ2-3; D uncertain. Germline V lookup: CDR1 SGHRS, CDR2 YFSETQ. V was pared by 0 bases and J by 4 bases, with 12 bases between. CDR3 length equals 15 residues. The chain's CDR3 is CASSLEVHTADTQYF. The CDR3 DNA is TGCGCCAGCAGCTTGGAAGTACACACGGCAGATACGCAGTATTTT. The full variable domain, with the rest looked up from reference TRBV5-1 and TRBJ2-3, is KAGVTQTPRYLIKTRGQQVTLSCSPISGHRSVSWYQQTPGQGLQFLFEYFSETQRNKGNFPGRFSGRQFSNSRSEMNVSTLELGDSALYLCASSLEVHTADTQYFGPGTRLTVL.

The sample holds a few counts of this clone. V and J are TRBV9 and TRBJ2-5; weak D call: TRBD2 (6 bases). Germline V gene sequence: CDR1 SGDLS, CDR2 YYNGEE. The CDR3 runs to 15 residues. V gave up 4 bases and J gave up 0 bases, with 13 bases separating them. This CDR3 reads CASSPRRGNQETQYF. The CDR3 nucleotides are TGTGCCAGCAGCCCCCGGAGGGGTAACCAAGAGACCCAGTACTTC. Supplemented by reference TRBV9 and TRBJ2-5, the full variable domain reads DSGVTQTPKHLITATGQRVTLRCSPRSGDLSVYWYQQSLDQGLQFLIQYYNGEERAKGNILERFSAQQFPDLHSELNLSSLELGDSALYFCASSPRRGNQETQYFGPGTRLLVL.

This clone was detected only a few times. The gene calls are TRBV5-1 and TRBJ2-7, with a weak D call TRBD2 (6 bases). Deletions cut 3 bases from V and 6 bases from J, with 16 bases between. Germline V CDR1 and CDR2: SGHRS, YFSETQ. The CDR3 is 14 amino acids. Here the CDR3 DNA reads TGCGCCAGCAGCTGGATAGGGGTGGAGGGCGAGCAGTACTTC. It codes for CASSWIGVEGEQYF.

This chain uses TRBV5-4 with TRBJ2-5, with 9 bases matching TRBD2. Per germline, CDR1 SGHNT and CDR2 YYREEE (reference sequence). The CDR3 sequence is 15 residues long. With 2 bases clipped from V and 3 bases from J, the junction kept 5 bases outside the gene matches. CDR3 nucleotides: TGTGCCAGCAGCTTTGATGCTAGCGGGGAAGAGACCCAGTACTTC. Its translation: CASSFDASGEETQYF.

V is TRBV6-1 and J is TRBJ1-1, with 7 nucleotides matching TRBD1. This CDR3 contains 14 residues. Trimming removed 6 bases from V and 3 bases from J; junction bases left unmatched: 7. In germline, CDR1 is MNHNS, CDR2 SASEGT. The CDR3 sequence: CASSRPGQYTEAFF. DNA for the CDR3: TGTGCCAGCAGCAGGCCGGGACAGTACACTGAAGCTTTCTTT.

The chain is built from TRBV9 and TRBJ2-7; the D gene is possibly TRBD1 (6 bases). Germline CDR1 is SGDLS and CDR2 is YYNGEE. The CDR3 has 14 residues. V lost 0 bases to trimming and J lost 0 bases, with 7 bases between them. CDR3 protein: CASSVGDTSYEQYF. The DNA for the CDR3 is TGTGCCAGCAGCGTAGGGGACACCTCCTACGAGCAGTACTTC. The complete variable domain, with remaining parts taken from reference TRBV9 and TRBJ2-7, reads DSGVTQTPKHLITATGQRVTLRCSPRSGDLSVYWYQQSLDQGLQFLIQYYNGEERAKGNILERFSAQQFPDLHSELNLSSLELGDSALYFCASSVGDTSYEQYFGPGTRLTVT.

CDR3 nucleotides: TGTGCCAGCAGTTCCGGGACAGGGAACACCGGGGAGCTGTTTTTT. This sequence encodes CASSSGTGNTGELFF. V gene TRBV5-5 combines with J gene TRBJ2-2; 8 bases map to TRBD1. The CDR3 loop spans 15 amino acids. V gave up 5 bases and J gave up 1 base; unmatched junction bases: 4. The germline gives CDR1 SGHKS, CDR2 YYEKEE (reference sequence).

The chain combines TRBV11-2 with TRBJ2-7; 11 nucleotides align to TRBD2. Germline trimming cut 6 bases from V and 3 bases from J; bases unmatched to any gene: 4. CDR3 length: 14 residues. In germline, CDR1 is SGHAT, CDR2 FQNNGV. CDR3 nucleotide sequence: TGTGCCAGCAGTCTTCTAGCGGGAGGCTACGAGCAGTACTTC. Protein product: CASSLLAGGYEQYF.

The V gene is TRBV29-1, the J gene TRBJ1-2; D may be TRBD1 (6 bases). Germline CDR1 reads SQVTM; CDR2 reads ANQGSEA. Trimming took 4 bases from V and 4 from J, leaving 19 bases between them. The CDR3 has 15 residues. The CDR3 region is CSVGLGGEGGYGYTF. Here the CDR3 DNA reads TGCAGCGTTGGACTCGGGGGTGAGGGGGGCTATGGCTACACCTTC.

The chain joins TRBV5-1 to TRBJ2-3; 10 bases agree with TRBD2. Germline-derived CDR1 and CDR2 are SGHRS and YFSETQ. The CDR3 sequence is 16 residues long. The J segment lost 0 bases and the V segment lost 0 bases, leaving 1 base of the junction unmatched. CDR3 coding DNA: TGCGCCAGCAGCTTGGAACTAGCGGGGAGCACAGATACGCAGTATTTT. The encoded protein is CASSLELAGSTDTQYF.

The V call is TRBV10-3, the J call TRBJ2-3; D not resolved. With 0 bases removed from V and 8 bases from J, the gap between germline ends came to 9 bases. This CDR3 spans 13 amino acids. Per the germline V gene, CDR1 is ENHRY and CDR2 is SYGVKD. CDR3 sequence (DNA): TGTGCCATCAGTGAGTCGGCGACGGCTACGCAGTATTTT. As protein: CAISESATATQYF.

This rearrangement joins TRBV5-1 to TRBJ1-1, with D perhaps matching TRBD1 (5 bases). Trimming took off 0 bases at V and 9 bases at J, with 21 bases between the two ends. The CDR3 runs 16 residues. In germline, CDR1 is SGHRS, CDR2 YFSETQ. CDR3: CASSLEGSPASGQAFF. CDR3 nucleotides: TGCGCCAGCAGCTTGGAGGGGTCCCCGGCGTCGGGTCAAGCTTTCTTT.

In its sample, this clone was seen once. Here the CDR3 reads CAISAPGTSTDTQYF. The DNA for the CDR3 is TGTGCCATCAGTGCTCCCGGGACTAGCACAGATACGCAGTATTTT. V usage is TRBV10-3 and J usage is TRBJ2-3, with a possible D match to TRBD2 (6 bases). The CDR3 extends over 15 amino acids. Germline-derived CDR1 and CDR2 are ENHRY and SYGVKD. V dropped 4 bases and J dropped 0 bases, with 11 bases sitting between them.

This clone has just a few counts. The chain's CDR3 is CASSLKGGDNEKLFF. The CDR3 bases are TGTGCCAGCAGTTTAAAAGGGGGGGATAATGAAAAACTGTTTTTT. The genes are TRBV28 and TRBJ1-4, with D perhaps matching TRBD1 (6 bases). Trimming pared 2 bases from V and 4 bases from J, leaving 11 bases between. Germline assignment: CDR1 MDHEN and CDR2 SYDVKM. This CDR3 region has 15 residues.

CDR3 sequence (DNA): TGTGCCAGCAGTTTGACAGGGAATCAGCCCCAGCATTTT. Translating it yields CASSLTGNQPQHF. The V call is TRBV28, the J call TRBJ1-5, with 7 bases fitting TRBD1. V was pared by 3 bases and J by 4 bases, with 0 bases of the junction left unmatched. Germline CDR1 and CDR2: MDHEN and SYDVKM. The CDR3 length is 13 residues.

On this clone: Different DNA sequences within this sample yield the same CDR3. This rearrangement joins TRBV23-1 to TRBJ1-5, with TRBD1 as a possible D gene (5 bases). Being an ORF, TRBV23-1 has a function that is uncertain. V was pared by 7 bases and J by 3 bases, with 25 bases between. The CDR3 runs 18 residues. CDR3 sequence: CASKQSRGAFLINQPQHF. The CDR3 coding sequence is TGCGCCAGCAAGCAAAGTAGAGGGGCGTTCTTGATCAATCAGCCCCAGCATTTT.

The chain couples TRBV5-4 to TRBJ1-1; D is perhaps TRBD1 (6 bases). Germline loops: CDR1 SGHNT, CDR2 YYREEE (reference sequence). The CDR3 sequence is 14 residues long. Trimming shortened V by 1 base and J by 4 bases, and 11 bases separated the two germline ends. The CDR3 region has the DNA TGTGCCAGCAGCTTGCGAACAGGGATCACTGAAGCTTTCTTT. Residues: CASSLRTGITEAFF.

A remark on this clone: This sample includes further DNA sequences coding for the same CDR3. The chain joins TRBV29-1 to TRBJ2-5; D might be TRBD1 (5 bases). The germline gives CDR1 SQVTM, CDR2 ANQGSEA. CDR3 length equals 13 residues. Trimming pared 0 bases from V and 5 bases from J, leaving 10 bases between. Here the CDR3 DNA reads TGCAGCGTTGAAGAAGGGGTGGAGGAGACCCAGTACTTC. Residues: CSVEEGVEETQYF.

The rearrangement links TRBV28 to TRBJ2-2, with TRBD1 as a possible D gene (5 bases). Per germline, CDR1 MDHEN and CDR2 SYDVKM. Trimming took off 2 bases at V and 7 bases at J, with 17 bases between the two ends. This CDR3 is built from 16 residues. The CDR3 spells CASSLVSGLLGGELFF. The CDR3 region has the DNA TGTGCCAGCAGTTTAGTTTCAGGGCTGCTAGGCGGGGAGCTGTTTTTT.

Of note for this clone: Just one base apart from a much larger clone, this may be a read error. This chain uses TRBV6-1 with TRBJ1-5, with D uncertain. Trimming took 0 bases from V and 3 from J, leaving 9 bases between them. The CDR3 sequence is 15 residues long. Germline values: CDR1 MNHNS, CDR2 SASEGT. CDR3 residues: CASSEALGNNQPQHF. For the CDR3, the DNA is TGTGCCAGCAGTGAAGCGTTAGGGAACAATCAGCCCCAGCATTTT.

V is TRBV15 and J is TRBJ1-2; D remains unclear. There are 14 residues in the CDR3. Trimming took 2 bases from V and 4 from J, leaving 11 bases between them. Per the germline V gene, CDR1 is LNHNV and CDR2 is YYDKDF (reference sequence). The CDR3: CATSRRTVPYGYTF. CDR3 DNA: TGTGCCACCAGCAGAAGAACCGTTCCCTATGGCTACACCTTC.

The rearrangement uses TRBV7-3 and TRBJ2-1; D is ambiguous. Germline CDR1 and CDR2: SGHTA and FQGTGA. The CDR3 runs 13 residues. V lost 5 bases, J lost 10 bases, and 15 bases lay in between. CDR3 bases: TGTGCCAGCAGCCCACCCGGTAACGGGGAGCAGTTCTTC. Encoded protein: CASSPPGNGEQFF.

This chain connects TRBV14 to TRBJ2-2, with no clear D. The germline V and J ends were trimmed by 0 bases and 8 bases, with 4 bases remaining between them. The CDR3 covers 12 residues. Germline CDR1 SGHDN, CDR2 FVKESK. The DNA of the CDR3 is TGTGCCAGCAGCCAAGAATGGGGGGAGCTGTTTTTT. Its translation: CASSQEWGELFF. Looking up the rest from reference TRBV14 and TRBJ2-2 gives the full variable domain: EAGVTQFPSHSVIEKGQTVTLRCDPISGHDNLYWYRRVMGKEIKFLLHFVKESKQDESGMPNNRFLAERTGGTYSTLKVQPAELEDSGVYFCASSQEWGELFFGEGSRLTVL.

The chain's CDR3 is CASGLGTNREQFF. The CDR3 bases are TGTGCTAGTGGTTTGGGGACTAACCGTGAGCAGTTCTTC. The chain carries TRBV12-5 and TRBJ2-1, with TRBD2 as a possible D gene (6 bases). The germline gives CDR1 LGHNT, CDR2 FRNRAP. The CDR3 length is 13 residues. V dropped 1 base and J dropped 9 bases, with 10 bases sitting between them.

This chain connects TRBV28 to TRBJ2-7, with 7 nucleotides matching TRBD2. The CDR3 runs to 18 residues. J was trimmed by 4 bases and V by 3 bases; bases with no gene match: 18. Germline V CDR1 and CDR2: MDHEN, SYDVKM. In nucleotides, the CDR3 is TGTGCCAGCAGTTTCCCCAACCGACTAGCCCGAGGGAGTTACGAGCAGTACTTC. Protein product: CASSFPNRLARGSYEQYF.